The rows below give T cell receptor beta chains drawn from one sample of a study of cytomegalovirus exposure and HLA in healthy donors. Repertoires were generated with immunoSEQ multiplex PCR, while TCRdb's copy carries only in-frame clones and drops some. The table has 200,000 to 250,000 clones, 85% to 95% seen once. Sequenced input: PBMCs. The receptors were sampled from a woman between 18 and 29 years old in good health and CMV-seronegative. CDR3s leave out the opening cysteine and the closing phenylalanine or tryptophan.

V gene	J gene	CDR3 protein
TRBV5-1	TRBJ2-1	ASSPRDRIRNEQF
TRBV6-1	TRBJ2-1	ASSEALSGGEQF
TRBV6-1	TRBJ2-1	ASPGTGVYYNEQF
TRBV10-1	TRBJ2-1	ASSVAGDREQF
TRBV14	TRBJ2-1	ASSQGTSGRDGEQF
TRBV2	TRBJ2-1	ASRFLAGGYNEQF
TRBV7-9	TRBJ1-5	ASSLALGAGNQPQH
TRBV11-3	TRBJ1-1	ASSWRMGTEAF
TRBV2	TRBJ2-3	ASSEREAVTQY
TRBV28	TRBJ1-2	ASSSTATRFHYGYT
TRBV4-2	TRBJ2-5	ASSLRDSQETQY
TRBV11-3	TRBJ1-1	ASSRTGWDTEAF
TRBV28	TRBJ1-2	ASSSLQGSTYGYT
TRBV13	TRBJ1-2	ASSLGGYGYT
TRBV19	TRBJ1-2	ASVQMGVLYGYT
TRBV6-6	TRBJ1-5	ASRGIEGVNQPQH
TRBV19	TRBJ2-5	ASSLRLTAEQETQY
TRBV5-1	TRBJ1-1	ASSPHLTGNTEAF
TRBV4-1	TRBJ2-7	ASSQDGGGRAGIEQY
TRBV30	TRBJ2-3	AWSVGDSLGDTQY
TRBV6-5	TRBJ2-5	ASSQGTNRVETQY
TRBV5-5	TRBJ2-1	ASSPETNEQF
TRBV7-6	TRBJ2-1	ASSLSLAKRNNEQF
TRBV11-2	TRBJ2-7	ASSRGGQYEQY
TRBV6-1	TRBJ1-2	ASSEGPGEGYGYT
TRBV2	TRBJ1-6	ATRDSQNSPLH
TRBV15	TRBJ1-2	ATSRGTLLGQGIYGYT
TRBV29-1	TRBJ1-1	SVGQGGEAF
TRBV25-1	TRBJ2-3	ASSESRLETQY
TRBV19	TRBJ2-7	ASSIGDRGREQY
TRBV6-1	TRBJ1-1	ASSELAGGRAF
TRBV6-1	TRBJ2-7	ASSESQTGPFMREQY
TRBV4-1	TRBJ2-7	ASSLREAYEQY
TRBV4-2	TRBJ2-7	ASSQEARGSGSSYEQY
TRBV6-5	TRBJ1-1	ASSYFEPGAEAF
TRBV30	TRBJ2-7	AWSGGTGNRYEQY
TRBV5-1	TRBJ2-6	ASSHRNTGTSGSSGANVLT
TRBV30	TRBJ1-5	AWSEPDRGEYSNQPQH
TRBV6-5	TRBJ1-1	ASRSRDTEAF
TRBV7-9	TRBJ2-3	ASSLVDRGEDTQY
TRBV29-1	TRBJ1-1	SVEAGTLNTEAF
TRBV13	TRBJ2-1	ASSLPPAEQF
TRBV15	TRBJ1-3	ATSRGQDSGNTIY
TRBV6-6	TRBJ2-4	ASSYSRWASKNIQY
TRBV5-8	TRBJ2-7	ATRIGTGQGTYEQY
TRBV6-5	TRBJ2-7	ASQSQGVNEQY